The 24 T cell receptor beta chains listed next were all sequenced from one sample in a study of T cell responses to AZD1222 COVID-19 vaccine. Using immunoSEQ multiplex PCR, the repertoire was profiled, and TCRdb retains in-frame clones only, with some absent. In the table there are approximately 100,000 clones, 85% to 90% of which are singletons. The sample in question was peripheral blood, obtained on day 0 of AZD1222 vaccination. These receptors came from an adult in good health.

This chain uses TRBV18 with TRBJ1-1, with 8 bases fitting TRBD1. CDR1 and CDR2 from the germline V gene are KGHSH and LQKENI. With V trimmed by 3 bases and J by 0 bases, 3 bases remained unmatched. This CDR3 region has 15 residues. The CDR3 coding sequence is TGTGCCAGCTCACCTTTGACAGGGGTGAACACTGAAGCTTTCTTT. It codes for CASSPLTGVNTEAFF.

The chain links TRBV29-1 to TRBJ2-3; 7 bases are shared with TRBD2. Looked up from germline, CDR1 is SQVTM and CDR2 is ANQGSEA. The CDR3 runs to 12 residues. Trimming cost V 5 bases and J 3 bases; bases outside gene matches: 2. In DNA form, the CDR3 reads TGCAGCGTTTGGGGGGGTACAGATACGCAGTATTTT. This translates into CSVWGGTDTQYF.

CDR3 nucleotides: TGTGCCAGCTCCGGATTAAACATTCAGTACTTC. Translation gives CASSGLNIQYF. The chain combines TRBV12-3 or TRBV12-4 with TRBJ2-4; D is ambiguous. This CDR3 is built from 11 residues. With 8 bases removed from V and 6 bases from J, the gap between germline ends came to 8 bases.

DNA of the CDR3: TGTGCCAGCTCACCAAAACAGGCGGTTACTGAAGCTTTCTTT. Translating it yields CASSPKQAVTEAFF. J is TRBJ1-1 and V is TRBV18; tentative D call: TRBD1 (5 bases). In germline, CDR1 is KGHSH, CDR2 LQKENI. The CDR3 runs to 14 residues. Trimming shortened V by 2 bases and J by 5 bases, and 12 bases separated the two germline ends.

The chain couples TRBV13 to TRBJ1-2, with a tentative D call TRBD1 (5 bases). There are 14 residues in the CDR3. The germline CDR1 and CDR2 sequences are PRHDT and FYEKMQ (reference sequence). Trimming stripped 4 bases from V and 8 bases from J, with 17 bases between. The CDR3 DNA follows: TGTGCCAGCAGCTCTCCACGCAGGGAGGAGGGCTACACCTTC. Amino acid sequence: CASSSPRREEGYTF.

This sequence joins TRBV4-3 and TRBJ2-7; no definite D call. Germline V gives CDR1 LGHNA, CDR2 YSLEER. The CDR3 has 15 amino acids. The V and J ends lost 0 bases and 3 bases respectively, with 12 bases between them. CDR3 sequence reads: CASSQELGYGYEQYF. The DNA for the CDR3 is TGCGCCAGCAGCCAAGAGTTGGGGTACGGCTACGAGCAGTACTTC.

The gene calls are TRBV4-3 and TRBJ1-6; no clear D gene. Germline CDR1 and CDR2: LGHNA and YSLEER. This CDR3 contains 13 residues. The V end was cut by 0 bases, the J end by 13 bases, with 10 bases between. The CDR3 DNA is TGCGCCAGCAGCCAAGATTCCGGTACGCCCCTCCACTTT. Its protein product is CASSQDSGTPLHF.

This sequence joins TRBV6-5 and TRBJ1-5, with D maybe TRBD1 (5 bases). The CDR3 length is 14 residues. Trimming cost V 6 bases and J 5 bases, with 14 bases left between them. The V gene's germline CDR1 is MNHEY and CDR2 SVGAGI. The DNA for the CDR3 is TGTGCCAGCAGGAAATCGGGGGGGGATCAGCCCCAGCATTTT. Translated, it gives CASRKSGGDQPQHF.

This clone turned up a few times. CDR3 protein: CASPLKTEPNTMNTDRAFF. CDR3 nucleotide sequence: TGCGCCAGCCCCCTCAAGACAGAACCAAACACTATGAACACTGATCGAGCTTTCTTT. The chain recombines TRBV5-1 with TRBJ1-1; TRBD1 might be the D (5 bases). The CDR3 is 19 amino acids. The germline V gene encodes CDR1 SGHRS and CDR2 YFSETQ. The V gene lost 7 bases and the J gene lost 10 bases, with 38 bases spanning the gap.

DNA for the CDR3: TGTGCCAGCAGCTTCAGGGAGAACACTGAAGCTTTCTTT. Translating gives CASSFRENTEAFF. V and J are TRBV5-5 and TRBJ1-1; perhaps TRBD1 as D (5 bases). The CDR3 is 13 amino acids. Trimming shortened V by 2 bases and J by 1 base, and 6 bases separated the two germline ends. Germline CDR1 SGHKS, CDR2 YYEKEE (reference sequence).

This clone was recorded once. The chain couples TRBV6-2 or TRBV6-3 to TRBJ1-2; D uncertain. The germline V and J ends were trimmed by 1 base and 8 bases, with 5 bases remaining between them. CDR3 length: 11 amino acids. Germline V gene lookup returns CDR1 MNHEY and CDR2 SVGEGT. In nucleotides, the CDR3 is TGTGCCAGCAGTTACTTGGGCGGCTACACCTTC. It translates to CASSYLGGYTF.

This chain connects TRBV7-9 to TRBJ1-6, with D tentatively TRBD1 (5 bases). Germline V gives CDR1 SEHNR, CDR2 FQNEAQ (reference sequence). Trimming pared 1 base from V and 2 bases from J, leaving 15 bases between. The CDR3 length is 18 residues. The CDR3 nucleotides read TGTGCCAGCAGCTTAGTGGGCGGCAGGGCGCCCTATAATTCACCCCTCCACTTT. Its protein is CASSLVGGRAPYNSPLHF.

This clone is medium-sized in the sample. The chain combines TRBV6-2 or TRBV6-3 with TRBJ2-7; 12 nucleotides match TRBD2. The germline V gene encodes CDR1 MNHEY and CDR2 SVGEGT. The CDR3 spans 15 residues. After removal of 4 bases from V and 2 bases from J, the junction contained 3 bases not matched to a gene. CDR3 nucleotides: TGTGCCAGCAGTTCGGGACTAGCGGGTCCCTACGAGCAGTACTTC. This translates into CASSSGLAGPYEQYF.

The rearrangement links TRBV6-1 to TRBJ2-1; a weak D match, TRBD1 (6 bases). The germline V and J ends were trimmed by 2 bases and 6 bases, with 14 bases remaining between them. The germline V gene encodes CDR1 MNHNS and CDR2 SASEGT. This CDR3 comprises 15 residues. The CDR3, as DNA: TGTGCCAGCAGTGAAACTGGGGGCGAATTCAATGAGCAGTTCTTC. Its translation is CASSETGGEFNEQFF.

The gene calls are TRBV2 and TRBJ1-5; no clear D. The CDR3 totals 13 residues. Germline-derived CDR1 and CDR2 are SNHLY and FYNNEI. V lost 6 bases to trimming and J lost 4 bases, with 10 bases between them. The DNA for the CDR3 is TGTGCCAGCAGAGAGACGGAAAATCAGCCCCAGCATTTT. It yields the protein CASRETENQPQHF.

The sample holds one count of this clone. J is TRBJ1-1 and V is TRBV3-1 (or the pseudogene TRBV3-2), with a possible D match to TRBD1 (6 bases). Germline V gene sequence: CDR1 LGHDT, CDR2 YNNKEL (reference sequence). The CDR3 runs to 13 residues. V lost 6 bases, J lost 2 bases, and 10 bases lay in between. The CDR3 loop reads CASRGTSNTEAFF. Here the CDR3 DNA reads TGTGCCAGCAGGGGGACAAGCAACACTGAAGCTTTCTTT.

V usage is TRBV5-4 and J usage is TRBJ2-3, with 9 bases aligning to TRBD2. The V segment lost 6 bases and the J segment 0 bases; nucleotides outside the gene matches: 5. CDR1 and CDR2 (germline): SGHNT, YYREEE (reference sequence). The length of the CDR3 is 15 residues. The CDR3 spells CASTLAGASTDTQYF. CDR3 DNA sequence: TGTGCCAGCACCTTAGCGGGGGCGAGCACAGATACGCAGTATTTT.

V usage is TRBV2 and J usage is TRBJ2-1, with 13 bases fitting TRBD2. V lost 6 bases to trimming and J lost 9 bases; unmatched junction nucleotides: 5. This CDR3 contains 14 residues. Germline-derived CDR1 and CDR2 are SNHLY and FYNNEI. The CDR3 DNA is TGTGCCAGCAGGGGACTAGCGGGGTATGGTGAGCAGTTCTTC. It yields the protein CASRGLAGYGEQFF.

V usage is TRBV5-1 and J usage is TRBJ1-4; D call uncertain. V was clipped by 5 bases and J by 0 bases, with 8 bases between them. The CDR3 runs to 14 residues. CDR1 is SGHRS, CDR2 YFSETQ, per germline. CDR3 sequence reads: CASSTDATNEKLFF. CDR3 nucleotides: TGCGCCAGCAGTACAGACGCAACTAATGAAAAACTGTTTTTT.

This clone came up a few times. The V gene is TRBV7-9, the J gene TRBJ2-7; D not certain. Trimming took off 5 bases at V and 5 bases at J, with 10 bases between the two ends. The germline V gene has CDR1 SEHNR and CDR2 FQNEAQ (reference sequence). The CDR3 has 12 amino acids. CDR3 DNA: TGTGCCAGCAGCAGACGAGGAAACGAGCAGTACTTC. Translating it yields CASSRRGNEQYF.

CDR3 residues: CASSPVGRKETQYF. The CDR3 DNA reads TGTGCCAGCAGTCCCGTCGGCAGGAAAGAGACCCAGTACTTC. The chain employs TRBV6-2 or TRBV6-3 and TRBJ2-5; D not certain. The CDR3 extends over 14 amino acids. Germline loops: CDR1 MNHEY, CDR2 SVGEGT. Trimming pared 5 bases from V and 3 bases from J, leaving 13 bases between.

The gene calls are TRBV30 and TRBJ1-1; D is uncertain. Germline V gene sequence: CDR1 GTSNPN, CDR2 SVGIG (reference sequence). V was cut by 6 bases and J by 1 base, with 18 bases left in between. The CDR3 loop spans 15 amino acids. CDR3: CACAWKALRNTEAFF. The CDR3 coding sequence is TGTGCCTGTGCCTGGAAGGCTCTTAGGAACACTGAAGCTTTCTTT.

The CDR3 bases are TGTGCCAGCAGCCCCCGCTTCCAGGGAAGGAGTTCACCCCTCCACTTT. Protein: CASSPRFQGRSSPLHF. The V call is TRBV7-8, the J call TRBJ1-6; weak D call: TRBD1 (5 bases). V was cut by 5 bases and J by 9 bases, with 20 bases left in between. This CDR3 contains 16 residues. Germline V lookup: CDR1 SGHVS, CDR2 FQNEAQ.

V gene TRBV6-5 combines with J gene TRBJ2-7; 8 positions match TRBD2. The germline gives CDR1 MNHEY, CDR2 SVGAGI. V lost 10 bases and J lost 2; bases outside the gene matches: 13. This CDR3 comprises 15 residues. In DNA form, the CDR3 reads TGTGCCACCTCGGGACTAGGCTTTTCGGCCTACGAGCAGTACTTC. It yields the protein CATSGLGFSAYEQYF.